Reported below is one T cell receptor (beta chain). Its antigen is not known. Regarding treatment: oral pan-JAK inhibitor, 5-10 mg twice daily. These data come from a study of CD8+ T cells in alopecia areata. Study outcomes and limitations: Under tofacitinib, numerous expanded lesional clonotypes remained detectable in scalp and blood. Lesional scalp displayed greater clonality than normal scalp, most notably in alopecia totalis/universalis.

V was trimmed by 0 bases and J by 0 bases, leaving 9 bases between them. Germline V lookup: CDR1 LNHNV, CDR2 YYDKDF (reference sequence). The CDR3 consists of 16 residues. TCR sequencing used cDNA made by reverse transcription of extracted RNA. Assay: immunoSEQ multiplex PCR; the TCRdb copy retains only in-frame clones and omits some. The table records some 200,000 clones, approximately 47% of them present only once. This chain links TRBV15 with TRBJ2-1, with D possibly matching TRBD2 (6 bases). The receptor comes from a human donor with alopecia areata. The starting material was CD4+ T cells sorted from blood, obtained at approximately week 36, from a patient treated with tofacitinib. The CDR3: CATSREIAASYNEQFF. Written as DNA, the CDR3 is TGTGCCACCAGCAGAGAGATAGCGGCCTCCTACAATGAGCAGTTCTTC.